The clone carrying this T cell receptor (beta chain) appeared a few times. This sample was taken from a study of blood T cells in healthy people across ages. The CDR3 has 14 residues. Trimming pared 4 bases from V and 1 base from J, leaving 9 bases between. The germline V gene encodes CDR1 SGHNT and CDR2 YENEEA. Through a sample-barcoded 5' primer and a J-beta primer mix, a second PCR was run for roughly 6 to 12 cycles. A template-switch adaptor containing 12 random nucleotides labeled each cDNA molecule. TCRdb processed the 5' RACE reads anew with MiXCR; each CDR3 protein has one entry. Of 750,000 to 850,000 distinct CDR3 sequences listed, 25% are singletons. The same data also went into a second study, on T cells of mothers and their children.

The specimen was blood. V and J are TRBV11-3 and TRBJ2-3; D possibly matches TRBD1 or TRBD2 (5 bases each). This clonotype was sampled from a boy aged 5-17 years in good health. CDR3 residues: CASSSGAGTDTQYF. The DNA of the CDR3 is TGTGCCAGCAGCTCCGGGGCTGGCACAGATACGCAGTATTTT.